This TCR beta chain was recovered during a study of response to subunit inactivated influenza vaccine. Broader study findings: New T cells are recruited in small numbers by each seasonal influenza vaccination, according to the authors' suggestion.

Germline lookup yields CDR1 SEHNR and CDR2 FQNEAQ (reference sequence). The CDR3 is 14 amino acids. Trimming removed 0 bases at V and 0 bases at J, with 5 bases between. This clonotype was detected a few times. The antigen is unknown. TCRdb reprocessed the RT-PCR reads via MiXCR and lists one record per CDR3 protein. The sample lists 700,000 to 900,000 distinct CDR3 sequences; 21% were seen once. This sequence was found in a middle-aged man who received an inactivated influenza vaccine. The chain joins TRBV7-9 to TRBJ2-5; D unresolved. The sample was PBMCs from blood, taken around 5 days after vaccination. CDR3 residues: CASSLAINQETQYF. DNA of the CDR3: TGTGCCAGCAGCTTAGCGATAAACCAAGAGACCCAGTACTTC.